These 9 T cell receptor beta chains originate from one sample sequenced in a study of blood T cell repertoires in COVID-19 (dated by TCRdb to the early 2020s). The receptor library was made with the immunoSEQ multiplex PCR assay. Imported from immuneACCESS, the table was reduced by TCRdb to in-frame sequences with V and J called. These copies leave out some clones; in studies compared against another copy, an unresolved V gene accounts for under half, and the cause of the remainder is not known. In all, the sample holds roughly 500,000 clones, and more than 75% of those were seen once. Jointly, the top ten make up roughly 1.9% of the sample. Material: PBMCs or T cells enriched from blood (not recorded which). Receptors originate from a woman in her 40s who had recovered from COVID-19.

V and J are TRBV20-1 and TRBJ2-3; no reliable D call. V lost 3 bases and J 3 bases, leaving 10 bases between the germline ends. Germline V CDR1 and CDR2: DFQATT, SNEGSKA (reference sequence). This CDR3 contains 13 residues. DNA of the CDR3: TGCAGTGCTAGTGGGTTAGTTACAGATACGCAGTATTTT. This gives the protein CSASGLVTDTQYF.

For the CDR3, the DNA is TGTGCCAGCAGTGAAGGGACAGGAATTTATAGCAATCAGCCCCAGCATTTT. Translating gives CASSEGTGIYSNQPQHF. The chain combines TRBV2 with TRBJ1-5, with 7 positions matching TRBD1. The V segment lost 1 base and the J segment 0 bases; nucleotides outside the gene matches: 6. There are 17 residues in the CDR3. Germline V gives CDR1 SNHLY, CDR2 FYNNEI.

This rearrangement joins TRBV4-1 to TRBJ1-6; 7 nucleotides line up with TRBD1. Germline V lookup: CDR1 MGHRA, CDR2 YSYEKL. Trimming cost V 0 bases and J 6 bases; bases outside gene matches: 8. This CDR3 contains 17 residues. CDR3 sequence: CASSQDSSGTANSPLHF. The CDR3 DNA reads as TGCGCCAGCAGCCAAGATAGTTCCGGGACAGCTAATTCACCCCTCCACTTT.

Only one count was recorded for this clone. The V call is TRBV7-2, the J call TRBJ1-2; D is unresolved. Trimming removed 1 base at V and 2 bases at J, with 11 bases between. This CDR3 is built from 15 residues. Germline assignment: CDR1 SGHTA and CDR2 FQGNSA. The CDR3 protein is CASSLERRINYGYTF. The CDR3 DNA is TGTGCCAGCAGCTTAGAGCGGAGGATAAACTATGGCTACACCTTC.

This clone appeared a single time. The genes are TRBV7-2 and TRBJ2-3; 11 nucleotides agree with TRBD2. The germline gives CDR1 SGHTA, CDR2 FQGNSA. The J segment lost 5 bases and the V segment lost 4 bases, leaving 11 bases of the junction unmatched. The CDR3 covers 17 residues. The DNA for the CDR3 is TGTGCCAGCAGCTCCGTCACTAGCGGGAGTTACGGAGATACGCAGTATTTT. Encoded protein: CASSSVTSGSYGDTQYF.

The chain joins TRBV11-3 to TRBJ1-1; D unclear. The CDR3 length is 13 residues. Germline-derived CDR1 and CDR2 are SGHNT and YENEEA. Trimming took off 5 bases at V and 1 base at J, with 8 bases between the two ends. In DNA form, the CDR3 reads TGTGCCAGCAGCCCCCCGCGGAACACTGAAGCTTTCTTT. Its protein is CASSPPRNTEAFF. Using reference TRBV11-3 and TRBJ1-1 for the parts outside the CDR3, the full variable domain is EAGVVQSPRYKIIEKKQPVAFWCNPISGHNTLYWYLQNLGQGPELLIRYENEEAVDDSQLPKDRFSAERLKGVDSTLKIQPAELGDSAVYLCASSPPRNTEAFFGQGTRLTVV.

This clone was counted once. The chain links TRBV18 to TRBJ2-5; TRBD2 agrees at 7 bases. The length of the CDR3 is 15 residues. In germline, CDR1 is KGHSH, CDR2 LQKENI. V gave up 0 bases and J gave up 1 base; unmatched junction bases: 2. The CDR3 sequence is CASSPPGEGQETQYF. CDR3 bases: TGTGCCAGCTCACCACCGGGGGAGGGCCAAGAGACCCAGTACTTC. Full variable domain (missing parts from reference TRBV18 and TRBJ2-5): NAGVMQNPRHLVRRRGQEARLRCSPMKGHSHVYWYRQLPEEGLKFMVYLQKENIIDESGMPKERFSAEFPKEGPSILRIQQVVRGDSAAYFCASSPPGEGQETQYFGPGTRLLVL.

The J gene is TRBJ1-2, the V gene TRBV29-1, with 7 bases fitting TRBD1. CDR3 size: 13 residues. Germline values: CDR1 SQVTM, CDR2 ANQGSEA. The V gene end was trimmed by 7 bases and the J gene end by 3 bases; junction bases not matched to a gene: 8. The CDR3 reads CSALRQGDYGYTF. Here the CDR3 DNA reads TGCAGCGCCCTACGACAGGGTGACTATGGCTACACCTTC.

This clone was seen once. CDR3 protein: CASSVRERRNEQFF. The CDR3 DNA follows: TGTGCCAGCAGCGTCCGGGAGAGGCGGAATGAGCAGTTCTTC. The chain carries TRBV9 and TRBJ2-1; TRBD2 might be the D (6 bases). Germline V gene lookup returns CDR1 SGDLS and CDR2 YYNGEE. Trimming shortened V by 2 bases and J by 7 bases, and 13 bases separated the two germline ends. The CDR3 covers 14 residues.